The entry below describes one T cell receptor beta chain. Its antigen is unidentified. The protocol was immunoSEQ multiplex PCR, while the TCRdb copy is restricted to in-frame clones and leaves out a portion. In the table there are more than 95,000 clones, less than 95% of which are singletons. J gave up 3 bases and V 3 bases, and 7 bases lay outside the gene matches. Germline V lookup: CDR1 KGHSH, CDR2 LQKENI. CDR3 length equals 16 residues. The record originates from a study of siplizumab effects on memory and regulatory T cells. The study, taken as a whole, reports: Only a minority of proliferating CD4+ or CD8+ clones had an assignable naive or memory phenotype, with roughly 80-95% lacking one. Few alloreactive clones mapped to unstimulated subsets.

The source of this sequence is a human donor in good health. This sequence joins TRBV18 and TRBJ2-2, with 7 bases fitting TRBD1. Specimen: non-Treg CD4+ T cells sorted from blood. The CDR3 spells CASSPATGTDTGELFF. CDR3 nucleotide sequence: TGTGCCAGCTCACCGGCGACAGGGACGGACACCGGGGAGCTGTTTTTT.